This T cell receptor beta chain was captured in a study of blood T cell repertoires in COVID-19. At the level of the study: Both acute and convalescent COVID-19 samples were obtained from the United States, Italy and Spain.

One Seattle source followed patients from active infection through their disease course. Profiled with immunoSEQ multiplex PCR; TCRdb holds only in-frame clones, not every one. This sample yields over 100,000 clones, of which approximately 86% are seen a single time; 10% to 12% belongs to the top ten. The CDR3 is 14 amino acids. Germline assignment: CDR1 SGHDT and CDR2 YYEEEE. V dropped 4 bases and J dropped 2 bases, with 12 bases sitting between them. The TCR sequence derives from a woman in her sixties or seventies with COVID-19, enrolled during active disease. The chain links TRBV5-6 to TRBJ2-5; the D gene is possibly TRBD1 (6 bases). Sequenced input: peripheral blood. CDR3 amino acids: CASSLGQIQETQYF. The CDR3 nucleotides are TGTGCCAGCAGCCTCGGACAGATACAAGAGACCCAGTACTTC.